This T cell receptor (beta chain) was documented in a study of molecular identifiers for immune sequencing clone quantification (dated by TCRdb to the late 2010s). Describing the broader study: For a replicate experiment, RNA from approximately 20,000 or 100,000 naive CD8 T cells was divided into five aliquots, of which four were sequenced. This methods study benchmarked molecular-identifier clustering-based TCR repertoire sequencing (MIDCIRS) and TCR RNA copy counting, using CD8 T cells to do so.

Naive CD8 T cell libraries were made from roughly 20,000 to 1,000,000 sorted cells using 10%, 30% or 50% of purified RNA. Naive CD8 T cells were FACS-sorted as CD8+CD4-CCR7+CD45RA+ on a BD FACSAria II into RLT Plus buffer. Around 10 TCR copies' worth of Jurkat RNA were spiked into roughly 17,000-1,100,000 naive CD8 T cell samples to test detection sensitivity. CD8 T cells were enriched with RosetteSep CD8+ T Cell Enrichment Cocktail and Ficoll-Paque, followed by ACK red cell lysis. Receptor libraries were prepared by PCR. Reads for this sample came from a NextSeq 500. Bulk TCR libraries were prepared as previously described, using TCR primers listed in Table S5. Total RNA was purified with the Qiagen AllPrep DNA/RNA kit. Before any analysis, reads coming from multiple sequencing runs of the same library were combined into one pool. The paper's processing steps were these. Reads were retained only if their TCR constant sequence matched exactly, and those retained reads were trimmed to 150 nt and grouped according to their 12-nt molecular barcodes. Reads within each barcode group were sub-clustered using a 15% Levenshtein threshold, and quality-weighted consensus sequences were constructed for each RNA molecule. Non-functional sequences were excluded, and lower-count sequences lying one edit away from another sequence were also excluded. Barcode sub-clusters with fewer than 20% of the maximum read count were removed, based on fitting two negative binomial distributions. The raw public data were reprocessed by TCRdb itself: fastp quality trimming at Q25, MiXCR clonotype calling, in-frame beta chains only. Every CDR3 protein is listed once, alongside the most common genes and DNA of its rows. These V and J calls derive from TCRdb rather than the authors' analysis. Recorded for this sample are roughly 300,000 distinct CDR3 sequences; roughly 24% of them occurred a single time. About 0.7% of the sample is in the top ten clones.

V and J are trimmed by 6 bases and 4 bases, and the gene matches miss 6 bases of the junction. CDR1 and CDR2 are drawn from the germline V gene: SGHAT, FQNNGV. Including cysteine and phenylalanine, the CDR3 has 15 amino acids. The entry retains the CDR3 DNA only, 45 bases that are in frame from base 1. Only a few counts were recorded for this clonotype. The antigen this receptor binds is unknown. No much larger clone exists at a distance of one base, and base qualities are not known. Study-level results and caveats: The naive libraries included spiked-in Jurkat TCR RNA (approximately 11 copies' worth), and this RNA is not part of the donor repertoire. Modeling gave around 3.3 recovered TCR RNA copies per cell versus around 10 by digital PCR, implying around 30% capture efficiency. When barcode sub-clustering was omitted, TCR diversity was inflated by chimeric consensus sequences, with chimeras reaching as high as 47%. Identical TCR molecules sharing a barcode could cause highly expanded clone sizes to be underestimated. Even against a background of about 960,000 naive CD8 T cells, spiked-in Jurkat TCR RNA amounting to a single cell's worth was reported to be detectable. Clones above 20 RNA copies held over 99% of molecules in CMV-specific effector cells but under 1% in naive cells.

Input material: naive CD8+ T cells from blood, with Jurkat cell RNA spiked in. What the cell subset or site label conveys for this sample: FACS-sorted CD8+CD4-CCR7+CD45RA+ naive T cells. This TCR was sampled from a human donor in good health. Some libraries in this study had Jurkat cell RNA spiked in. The sequence joins TRBV11-2 to TRBJ2-3; 11 bases in between match TRBD2. The sequenced DNA: TGTGCCAGCAGATTGACTAGCGGGAACTCAGATACGCAGTATTTT. It codes for CASRLTSGNSDTQYF.